One and the same sample provided the 20 T cell receptor beta chains below, sequenced in a study of blood T cells in healthy people across ages. A second roughly 7 to 11 cycle PCR used barcoded and J-beta primers. From the 5' RACE reads, TCRdb called clonotypes with MiXCR, one entry per CDR3 protein. The sample shows 720,000 or so distinct CDR3 sequences, approximately 40% of them seen only once. Source material: blood. Source of these receptors: a man at least 80 years old in good health.

This clonotype appeared a few times. The rearrangement joins TRBV6-5 to TRBJ2-3; 9 bases align to TRBD2. With V trimmed by 5 bases and J by 5 bases, 8 bases remained unmatched. Germline V CDR1 and CDR2: MNHEY, SVGAGI. This CDR3 contains 15 residues. The CDR3 coding sequence is TGTGCCAGCAGTCTTGGCCGAGCGGGGGGAGATACGCAGTATTTT. Translating gives CASSLGRAGGDTQYF.

As for this clonotype: This may be a read error, as it is one base from a much larger clone. The V call is TRBV6-2 or TRBV6-3, the J call TRBJ2-5, with D possibly matching TRBD2 (6 bases). CDR3 size: 13 residues. Germline V lookup: CDR1 MNHEY, CDR2 SVGEGT. The V gene lost 8 bases and the J gene lost 11 bases, with 21 bases spanning the gap. The CDR3 here is CASARDFYNEQYF. The CDR3 bases are TGTGCCAGCGCCCGGGACTTTTACAATGAGCAGTACTTC.

The chain is built from TRBV28 and TRBJ2-1, with 13 bases matching TRBD2. J gave up 9 bases and V 6 bases, and 8 bases lay outside the gene matches. This CDR3 comprises 15 residues. The V gene's germline CDR1 is MDHEN and CDR2 SYDVKM. In nucleotides, the CDR3 is TGTGCCAGCAGGGGAGGACTAGCGGGAGTGTCTGAGCAGTTCTTC. Its translation is CASRGGLAGVSEQFF.

This clonotype was seen more than once but under ten times. This chain links TRBV12-3 or TRBV12-4 with TRBJ1-5; D gene unclear. This CDR3 region has 15 residues. V was pared by 3 bases and J by 0 bases, with 9 bases between. The chain's CDR3 is CASSFERDSNQPQHF. The CDR3 DNA sequence: TGTGCCAGCAGTTTTGAGAGGGATAGCAATCAGCCCCAGCATTTT.

V usage is TRBV2 and J usage is TRBJ2-7; TRBD2 is a possible D gene (6 bases). V was clipped by 7 bases and J by 3 bases, with 10 bases between them. Germline V gives CDR1 SNHLY, CDR2 FYNNEI. There are 12 residues in the CDR3. As DNA, the CDR3 is TGTGCCAGCACACCAGCGGGCTACGAGCAGTACTTC. It yields the protein CASTPAGYEQYF.

The J gene is TRBJ2-7, the V gene TRBV28, with 11 nucleotides matching TRBD1. The assigned J gene may be wrong: the sequence end matches TRBJ2-5 better. This CDR3 has 14 amino acids. Germline V gene lookup returns CDR1 MDHEN and CDR2 SYDVKM. The CDR3 region has the DNA TGTGCCAGCAGCCCGGACAGGGGGCATGAGACCCAGTACTTC. It yields the protein CASSPDRGHETQYF.

CDR3: CASSLGPGGYGDTQYF. For the CDR3, the DNA is TGCGCCAGCAGCCTGGGGCCAGGGGGCTATGGAGATACGCAGTATTTT. The chain couples TRBV5-1 to TRBJ2-3; 8 bases agree with TRBD1. The CDR3 consists of 16 residues. V lost 4 bases to trimming and J lost 5 bases; unmatched junction nucleotides: 12. Germline V gene sequence: CDR1 SGHRS, CDR2 YFSETQ. Supplemented by reference TRBV5-1 and TRBJ2-3, the full variable domain reads KAGVTQTPRYLIKTRGQQVTLSCSPISGHRSVSWYQQTPGQGLQFLFEYFSETQRNKGNFPGRFSGRQFSNSRSEMNVSTLELGDSALYLCASSLGPGGYGDTQYFGPGTRLTVL.

J is TRBJ2-4 and V is TRBV6-1, with D possibly TRBD1 on 5 matching bases. The better agreement between TRBJ2-7 and the DNA end casts doubt on the J call. The CDR3 totals 17 residues. From germline, CDR1 is MNHNS and CDR2 SASEGT. The DNA of the CDR3 is TGTGCCAGCAGCTCTCAACGACAGCGCGCCCTCTCCTACGAGCAGTACTTC. Amino acids: CASSSQRQRALSYEQYF.

V usage is TRBV7-2 and J usage is TRBJ2-2, with a possible D match to TRBD2 (6 bases). Trimming took 5 bases from V and 6 from J, leaving 19 bases between them. Per germline, CDR1 SGHTA and CDR2 FQGNSA. The CDR3 sequence is 16 residues long. The CDR3 reads CASSLVVGTPPGELFF. The CDR3 coding sequence is TGTGCCAGCAGCCTAGTAGTGGGGACTCCCCCCGGGGAGCTGTTTTTT.

The V gene is TRBV10-3, the J gene TRBJ2-7; 8 bases agree with TRBD2. The closer fit of TRBJ2-5 to the DNA end suggests the J call may be wrong. This CDR3 is built from 15 residues. CDR1 ENHRY and CDR2 SYGVKD come from the germline V gene. CDR3 sequence: CAIKEISGEQETQYF. DNA for the CDR3: TGTGCCATCAAGGAAATTAGCGGGGAGCAAGAGACCCAGTACTTC.

V and J are TRBV27 and TRBJ2-2; TRBD1 might be the D (5 bases). The CDR3 contains 16 residues. The ends were cut back, 3 bases at V and 2 bases at J, with 13 bases in the middle. The germline CDR1 and CDR2 sequences are MNHEY and SMNVEV (reference sequence). The CDR3 nucleotides read TGTGCCAGCAGTTTTTCAGGGATGGCAAACACCGGGGAGCTGTTTTTT. Translation: CASSFSGMANTGELFF.

J is TRBJ2-1 and V is TRBV14, with D tentatively TRBD1 (6 bases). This CDR3 has 14 amino acids. The ends were cut back, 1 base at V and 4 bases at J, with 8 bases in the middle. The germline gives CDR1 SGHDN, CDR2 FVKESK. In DNA, the CDR3 is TGTGCCAGCAGCCAAGCTCAGGGGTACAATGAGCAGTTCTTC. The encoded protein is CASSQAQGYNEQFF.

This clonotype was picked up a small number of times. The rearrangement joins TRBV29-1 to TRBJ2-2; D gene uncertain. CDR1 SQVTM and CDR2 ANQGSEA come from the germline V gene. The length of the CDR3 is 14 residues. V lost 5 bases to trimming and J lost 4 bases, with 14 bases between them. This CDR3 is CSVRAASVTGELFF. CDR3 sequence (DNA): TGCAGCGTTCGAGCAGCCTCGGTCACCGGGGAGCTGTTTTTT.

In regard to this clonotype: An end of the junction does not agree with germline; a read error may underlie this. The rearrangement joins TRBV11-3 to TRBJ2-1; 11 nucleotides match TRBD2. Germline V lookup: CDR1 SGHNT, CDR2 YENEEA. The CDR3 has 17 amino acids. The CDR3 DNA reads TGTGCCAGCAGCCTAGATAGCGGGAGGGCCTACTACAATGAGCAGTTCTTC. It yields the protein CASSLDSGRAYYNEQFF.

The CDR3 here is CSATTTAETQYF. The CDR3 nucleotides read TGCAGTGCCACTACTACCGCGGAGACCCAGTACTTC. The V call is TRBV20-1, the J call TRBJ2-5; the D is unclear. Germline-derived CDR1 and CDR2 are DFQATT and SNEGSKA (reference sequence). The V and J ends lost 6 bases and 5 bases respectively, with 13 bases between them. The CDR3 loop spans 12 amino acids.

This chain uses TRBV20-1 with TRBJ1-2; 7 nucleotides align to TRBD1. Germline V gene sequence: CDR1 DFQATT, CDR2 SNEGSKA (reference sequence). The V segment lost 6 bases and the J segment 3 bases; nucleotides outside the gene matches: 19. This CDR3 contains 17 residues. The CDR3 coding sequence is TGCAGTGCCAGATACCCCGAACCTGACAGGGACTACTATGGCTACACCTTC. This codes for CSARYPEPDRDYYGYTF.

V and J are TRBV20-1 and TRBJ1-5, with D possibly being TRBD1 (6 bases). V lost 7 bases to trimming and J lost 6 bases, with 13 bases between them. This CDR3 comprises 12 residues. Germline V gives CDR1 DFQATT, CDR2 SNEGSKA (reference sequence). The CDR3 is CSGGGVGQPQHF. The CDR3 DNA is TGCAGTGGAGGGGGAGTCGGTCAGCCCCAGCATTTT.

The chain recombines TRBV7-2 with TRBJ2-5, with D perhaps matching TRBD1 (6 bases). The J call may be mistaken, given a closer DNA end match to TRBJ2-1. The CDR3 is 13 amino acids. Germline CDR1 SGHTA, CDR2 FQGNSA. The CDR3 DNA reads as TGTGCCAGCAGCCCCCGGACAGAAGAGACCCAGTTCTTC. Protein sequence: CASSPRTEETQFF.

The V call is TRBV7-9, the J call TRBJ2-7; 11 bases agree with TRBD1. Gene TRBJ2-4 matches the end of the DNA better, so the J call may be wrong. This CDR3 spans 20 amino acids. Germline V gene lookup returns CDR1 SEHNR and CDR2 FQNEAQ (reference sequence). The CDR3 DNA is TGTGCCAGCAGCTTCGTTACCGGGACAGGGGGTGCATTAACCAAAAACATTCAGTACTTC. Protein sequence: CASSFVTGTGGALTKNIQYF.

This clonotype has only a few counts. The chain joins TRBV9 to TRBJ2-1, with 9 bases aligning to TRBD1. The CDR3 runs 14 residues. Per germline, CDR1 SGDLS and CDR2 YYNGEE. Trimming took 0 bases from V and 9 from J; bases not matched to a gene: 4. CDR3 region: CASSVVQGASEQFF. CDR3 sequence (DNA): TGTGCCAGCAGCGTAGTACAGGGGGCGAGTGAGCAGTTCTTC.